The clone carrying this T cell receptor (beta chain) was observed many times. Its target is not known. This entry is derived from a study of T cell repertoires in cytomegalovirus infection. Across the whole study: Carrying CMV and the relevant HLA type showed in public TCR beta signatures.

Study results and limitations: Individuals carrying CMV plus the relevant HLA were identified by cumulative frequency of public TCR beta families. The ex vivo response was dominated by HLA-C-restricted CMV-specific TCR beta clonotypes.

CDR1 and CDR2 (germline): SEHNR, FQNEAQ (reference sequence). V shed 7 bases and J 4 bases; nucleotides not matched to a gene: 11. This CDR3 region has 16 residues. TCRdb re-derived calls from the reads in MiXCR, one entry per CDR3 protein. The data contain approximately 500,000 distinct CDR3 sequences, 16% of them singletons. The TCR was taken from a human donor in good health (CMV status not recorded). Some clones in this sample may be carry-over from other donors' samples. Sample: CD8+ T cells from PBMCs. The chain links TRBV7-9 to TRBJ2-3; 10 bases are shared with TRBD2. The DNA for the CDR3 is TGTGCCAGCATAATCACTCTAGCGGGAGTGGCAGATACGCAGTATTTT. As protein: CASIITLAGVADTQYF.